This T cell receptor (beta chain) came from a study of cytomegalovirus exposure and HLA in healthy donors. With 60 Vbeta and 13 Jbeta primers, the PCR was carried out. The data were produced by immunoSEQ multiplex PCR, yet TCRdb's version contains in-frame clones alone and is incomplete. The sample holds approximately 150,000 clones, over 75% seen once. The V segment lost 0 bases and the J segment 4 bases; nucleotides outside the gene matches: 3. CDR1 and CDR2 from the germline V gene are SGHDN and FVKESK. CDR3 length equals 14 residues. The material sequenced was PBMCs. The clonotype was recovered from a male donor in good health and CMV-seronegative. This chain links TRBV14 with TRBJ2-7; 7 nucleotides align to TRBD1. In nucleotides, the CDR3 is TGTGCCAGCAGCCAAGATGCAGGGGGTTACGAGCAGTACTTC. As protein: CASSQDAGGYEQYF.